Listed below are T cell receptor beta chains from one sample, sequenced in a study of human T cells and chemical hapten exposure. In TCRdb, the RACE reads were re-called with MiXCR into one record per CDR3 protein. The sample has 80,000 to 100,000 distinct CDR3 sequences; around 10% are singletons. The source was whole blood, collected in connection with sensitization to the hapten diphenylcyclopropenone (DPC). These receptors were obtained from a middle-aged woman with alopecia areata. Some clones in this sample may be carry-over from other donors' samples. Each CDR3 is given with its conserved first and last residue. Each record gives: D gene, V gene, J gene, clone size, CDR3 protein, CDR3 DNA. A D gene is named only where the DNA matches it firmly. Size is omitted from some rows. Given values are once, few, many or a class for expanded clones.

D gene: .
V gene: TRBV7-9
J gene: TRBJ1-2
clone size: .
CDR3 protein: CASSLEVSGGYTF
CDR3 DNA: TGTGCCAGCAGCTTAGAGGTTTCTGGTGGCTACACCTTC

D gene: .
V gene: TRBV6-2/TRBV6-3
J gene: TRBJ2-1
clone size: few
CDR3 protein: CAGGDSYNEQFF
CDR3 DNA: TGTGCCGGAGGGGACAGCTACAATGAGCAGTTCTTC

D gene: .
V gene: TRBV6-2/TRBV6-3
J gene: TRBJ1-5
clone size: many
CDR3 protein: CASSSQAIQPQHF
CDR3 DNA: TGTGCCAGCAGTAGCCAAGCGATTCAGCCCCAGCATTTT

D gene: .
V gene: TRBV20-1
J gene: TRBJ1-5
clone size: few
CDR3 protein: CSATDGNQPQHF
CDR3 DNA: TGCAGTGCCACGGACGGAAATCAGCCCCAGCATTTT

D gene: TRBD2
V gene: TRBV28
J gene: TRBJ2-7
clone size: few
CDR3 protein: CASRARGSYEQYF
CDR3 DNA: TGTGCCAGCAGAGCGCGGGGGTCCTACGAGCAGTACTTC

D gene: TRBD2
V gene: TRBV7-2
J gene: TRBJ2-7
clone size: once
CDR3 protein: CASSSHGGAGLGEQYF
CDR3 DNA: TGTGCCAGCAGCTCCCACGGGGGGGCCGGATTGGGCGAGCAGTACTTC

D gene: .
V gene: TRBV6-5
J gene: TRBJ1-2
clone size: .
CDR3 protein: CASSYSRALDPYGYTF
CDR3 DNA: TGTGCCAGCAGTTACTCAAGGGCCCTAGATCCATATGGCTACACCTTC

D gene: TRBD1
V gene: TRBV4-2
J gene: TRBJ1-6
clone size: .
CDR3 protein: CASSQDLYGTGAVLNHNSPLHF
CDR3 DNA: TGTGCCAGCAGCCAAGATCTGTATGGGACAGGGGCCGTTTTGAACCATAATTCACCCCTCCACTTT

D gene: .
V gene: TRBV6-2/TRBV6-3
J gene: TRBJ1-1
clone size: many
CDR3 protein: CASSLDVAPGAGAFF
CDR3 DNA: TGTGCCAGCAGTTTGGACGTAGCGCCAGGGGCGGGAGCTTTCTTT

D gene: TRBD2
V gene: TRBV5-1
J gene: TRBJ2-7
clone size: many
CDR3 protein: CASSPRGLAGGPDEQYF
CDR3 DNA: TGCGCCAGCAGCCCGCGCGGACTAGCGGGGGGGCCAGACGAGCAGTACTTC

D gene: .
V gene: TRBV10-3
J gene: TRBJ2-1
clone size: .
CDR3 protein: CAISDPLGGGLNEQFF
CDR3 DNA: TGTGCCATCAGTGATCCCCTAGGGGGGGGGCTGAATGAGCAGTTCTTC

D gene: .
V gene: TRBV5-1
J gene: TRBJ1-1
clone size: few
CDR3 protein: CASSLGSTGTEAFF
CDR3 DNA: TGCGCCAGCAGCTTGGGATCCACGGGGACTGAAGCTTTCTTT

D gene: .
V gene: TRBV5-6
J gene: TRBJ2-1
clone size: many
CDR3 protein: CASSLPGSGSYNEQFF
CDR3 DNA: TGTGCCAGCAGCTTGCCAGGGTCGGGATCCTACAATGAGCAGTTCTTC

D gene: TRBD1
V gene: TRBV20-1
J gene: TRBJ1-5
clone size: few
CDR3 protein: CSAWDRSQPQHF
CDR3 DNA: TGCAGTGCGTGGGACAGATCCCAGCCCCAGCATTTT

D gene: TRBD1
V gene: TRBV6-2/TRBV6-3
J gene: TRBJ2-2
clone size: many
CDR3 protein: CASSYEPGQGYGGELFF
CDR3 DNA: TGTGCCAGCAGTTACGAGCCGGGACAGGGGTATGGCGGGGAGCTGTTTTTT

D gene: TRBD2
V gene: TRBV6-2/TRBV6-3
J gene: TRBJ2-1
clone size: .
CDR3 protein: CASSPGLRGEQFF
CDR3 DNA: TGTGCCAGCAGCCCGGGACTACGAGGTGAGCAGTTCTTC

D gene: .
V gene: TRBV7-9
J gene: TRBJ2-7
clone size: few
CDR3 protein: CASSPMGPTYEQYF
CDR3 DNA: TGTGCCAGCAGCCCGATGGGGCCCACCTACGAGCAGTACTTC

D gene: .
V gene: TRBV7-9
J gene: TRBJ1-4
clone size: few
CDR3 protein: CASSNAAGGDDEKLFF
CDR3 DNA: TGTGCCAGCAGCAACGCCGCGGGAGGAGACGATGAAAAACTGTTTTTT

D gene: .
V gene: TRBV20-1
J gene: TRBJ2-1
clone size: many
CDR3 protein: CSANNEQFF
CDR3 DNA: TGCAGTGCAAACAATGAGCAGTTCTTC

D gene: TRBD1
V gene: TRBV3-1
J gene: TRBJ1-6
clone size: many
CDR3 protein: CASSGDRTGIRDSPLHF
CDR3 DNA: TGTGCCAGCAGCGGAGATAGGACAGGCATACGGGATTCACCCCTCCACTTT

D gene: TRBD1
V gene: TRBV10-2
J gene: TRBJ2-2
clone size: few
CDR3 protein: CASRSRDRENIRNTGELFF
CDR3 DNA: TGCGCCAGCAGATCGAGGGACAGGGAAAACATAAGGAACACCGGGGAGCTGTTTTTT

D gene: .
V gene: TRBV3-1
J gene: TRBJ2-3
clone size: few
CDR3 protein: CASSLLTGTDTQYF
CDR3 DNA: TGTGCCAGCAGCCTCTTAACCGGCACAGATACGCAGTATTTT

D gene: .
V gene: TRBV7-9
J gene: TRBJ2-1
clone size: few
CDR3 protein: CASSLAGGDNEQFF
CDR3 DNA: TGTGCCAGCAGCTTAGCTGGCGGGGACAATGAGCAGTTCTTC

D gene: TRBD2
V gene: TRBV10-3
J gene: TRBJ2-1
clone size: few
CDR3 protein: CAISPPTSGGDNEQFF
CDR3 DNA: TGTGCCATCAGCCCTCCGACTAGCGGGGGAGACAATGAGCAGTTCTTC

D gene: .
V gene: TRBV5-4
J gene: TRBJ2-7
clone size: .
CDR3 protein: CASSLTIDAYEQYF
CDR3 DNA: TGTGCCAGCAGCTTGACCATAGACGCCTACGAGCAGTACTTC

D gene: .
V gene: TRBV20-1
J gene: TRBJ1-1
clone size: .
CDR3 protein: CSASEGIHPEAFF
CDR3 DNA: TGCAGTGCTTCGGAGGGCATCCATCCTGAAGCTTTCTTT

D gene: .
V gene: TRBV18
J gene: TRBJ1-3
clone size: few
CDR3 protein: CASSLSGPPGNTIYF
CDR3 DNA: TGTGCCAGCTCACTTTCGGGACCGCCAGGAAACACCATATATTTT

D gene: TRBD1
V gene: TRBV29-1
J gene: TRBJ2-3
clone size: many
CDR3 protein: CSVSQGEPTDTQYF
CDR3 DNA: TGCAGCGTCTCCCAGGGGGAGCCCACAGATACGCAGTATTTT

D gene: TRBD2
V gene: TRBV6-6
J gene: TRBJ2-7
clone size: few
CDR3 protein: CASRLPGLAGYEQYF
CDR3 DNA: TGTGCCAGCAGACTCCCGGGACTAGCGGGTTACGAGCAGTACTTC

D gene: .
V gene: TRBV5-4
J gene: TRBJ2-3
clone size: many
CDR3 protein: CASSLDGVTDTQYF
CDR3 DNA: TGTGCCAGCAGCTTAGACGGCGTCACAGATACGCAGTATTTT

D gene: .
V gene: TRBV7-6
J gene: TRBJ2-2
clone size: many
CDR3 protein: CASSLNRVATGELFF
CDR3 DNA: TGTGCCAGCAGCTTAAACAGGGTGGCCACCGGGGAGCTGTTTTTT

D gene: .
V gene: TRBV6-5
J gene: TRBJ1-6
clone size: .
CDR3 protein: CASSQNRGTYNSPLHF
CDR3 DNA: TGTGCCAGCAGTCAAAACCGGGGGACCTATAATTCACCCCTCCACTTT

D gene: .
V gene: TRBV6-6
J gene: TRBJ1-4
clone size: .
CDR3 protein: CASSYLAGTLLLTGEKLFF
CDR3 DNA: TGTGCCAGCAGTTACCTCGCCGGGACCTTACTACTAACGGGTGAAAAACTGTTTTTT

D gene: .
V gene: TRBV25-1
J gene: TRBJ1-4
clone size: .
CDR3 protein: CASSGGASREKLFF
CDR3 DNA: TGTGCCAGCAGCGGAGGGGCTTCGCGTGAAAAACTGTTTTTT

D gene: TRBD1
V gene: TRBV6-2/TRBV6-3
J gene: TRBJ1-5
clone size: many
CDR3 protein: CASSLTGESQHF
CDR3 DNA: TGTGCCAGCAGTTTAACAGGGGAGTCCCAGCATTTT

D gene: .
V gene: TRBV19
J gene: TRBJ1-2
clone size: .
CDR3 protein: CASSIQLNYGYTF
CDR3 DNA: TGTGCCAGTAGTATCCAACTCAACTATGGCTACACCTTC